The clone carrying this T cell receptor (beta chain) was detected a few times. Its target is unknown. The data are from a study of T cells after yellow fever vaccination. Study conclusions and caveats: Some clonotypes, a small share, were shared between CD4 and CD8 compartments. From the bulk population, abundant clonotypes could contaminate and appear within FACS-sorted repertoires.

The CDR3 length is 14 residues. Trimming pared 4 bases from V and 4 bases from J, leaving 11 bases between. CDR1 is SEHNR and CDR2 is FQNEAQ in the germline V gene (reference sequence). 5'RACE template switching produced TCR cDNA carrying a universal primer site and UMIs. MiXCR was run by TCRdb on the 5' RACE reads, yielding one entry per CDR3 protein. The table has 500,000 to 650,000 distinct CDR3 sequences, around 17% seen once. This clonotype originated in a man aged 18-30 years who received the YFV17D yellow fever vaccine. This chain uses TRBV7-9 with TRBJ1-5, with D unclear. The sample was PBMCs, taken more than 4 days after the first yellow fever vaccination. CDR3 DNA: TGTGCCAGCAGCTCTTCTACCGGGAATCAGCCCCAGCATTTT. This sequence encodes CASSSSTGNQPQHF.